The rows below give T cell receptor beta chains drawn from one sample of a study of T cells after yellow fever vaccination. TCRdb used MiXCR to reprocess the 5' RACE reads, holding one entry per CDR3 protein. The sample shows 450,000 to 600,000 distinct CDR3 sequences, roughly 12% of them seen only once. The starting material was PBMCs, obtained on the day of the yellow fever booster vaccination. These TCRs come from a man aged 30 to 45 who received the YFV17D yellow fever vaccine. The conserved cysteine and the conserved F or W are not part of the CDR3 here. The order of the fields is J gene, CDR3 length, V gene, CDR3 protein.

TRBJ1-1	13	TRBV5-1	ASSFSGTGDTEAF
TRBJ1-6	12	TRBV5-4	ASGDIPKNSPLH
TRBJ2-5	14	TRBV7-9	ASSLYYGGSGETQY
TRBJ2-7	12	TRBV5-1	ASSLAPLDSEQY
TRBJ2-7	12	TRBV7-8	ASSLKGEGYEQY
TRBJ2-1	12	TRBV5-4	ASSVSGGWDEQF
TRBJ2-7	14	TRBV28	ASSAPQREGSYEQY
TRBJ2-1	11	TRBV12-3/TRBV12-4	ASRTSGNNEQF
TRBJ1-2	11	TRBV7-9	ASSLASARGYT
TRBJ2-1	15	TRBV20-1	SAIHRDSVKAYNEQF
TRBJ2-7	14	TRBV4-3	ASSPGETGIIYEQY
TRBJ1-1	11	TRBV9	ASSVDLGGEAF
TRBJ2-3	14	TRBV20-1	SARVASSGGTDTQY
TRBJ1-1	12	TRBV20-1	SPRNGQMNTEAF
TRBJ2-5	9	TRBV29-1	SVADPGTQY
TRBJ2-3	13	TRBV7-9	ASSSGQGSTDTQY
TRBJ2-7	11	TRBV20-1	SADGDRVDEQY
TRBJ2-7	11	TRBV18	ASSETGTNEQY
TRBJ2-2	13	TRBV24-1	ATSSGRRNTGELF
TRBJ2-3	14	TRBV7-8	ASSPHSGASTDTQY
TRBJ2-1	11	TRBV5-1	ASSGDGGNEQF
TRBJ2-2	14	TRBV12-3/TRBV12-4	ASSLPQQGITGELF
TRBJ2-7	14	TRBV20-1	SASRSAGGDSDEQY
TRBJ2-5	12	TRBV30	AWSRLAPQETQY
TRBJ2-1	13	TRBV28	ASSHLVSGDNEQF
TRBJ2-1	13	TRBV10-1	ASRVPGLASNEQF
TRBJ2-3	11	TRBV12-3/TRBV12-4	ASSFVISDTQY
TRBJ1-1	13	TRBV20-1	SARDRKGLNTEAF